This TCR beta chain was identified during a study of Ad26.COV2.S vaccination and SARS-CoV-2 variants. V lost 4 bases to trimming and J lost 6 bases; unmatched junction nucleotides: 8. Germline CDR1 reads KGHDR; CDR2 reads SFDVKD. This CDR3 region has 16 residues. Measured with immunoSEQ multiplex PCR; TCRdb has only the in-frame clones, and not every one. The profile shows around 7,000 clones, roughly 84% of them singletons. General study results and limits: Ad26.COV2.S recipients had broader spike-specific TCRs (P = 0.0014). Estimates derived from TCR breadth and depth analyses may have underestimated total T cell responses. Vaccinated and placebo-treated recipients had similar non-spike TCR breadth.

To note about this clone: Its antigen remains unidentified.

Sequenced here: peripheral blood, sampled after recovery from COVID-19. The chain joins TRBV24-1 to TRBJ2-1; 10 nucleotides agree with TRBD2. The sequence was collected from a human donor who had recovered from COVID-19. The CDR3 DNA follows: TGTGCCACCAGTGACCCAACTAGCGGGAAAGGCAATGAGCAGTTCTTC. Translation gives CATSDPTSGKGNEQFF.